This T cell receptor beta chain came from a study of cytotoxic CD8 clonotypes in ibrutinib-treated CLL. Study-level background: Results showed around 25 partial and 2 complete responses; following median around 73 months, approximately 14 remained remitted, about 12 advanced. After a median roughly twelve months on treatment (6 to 36), response samples were drawn. Study observations and caveats: Sampling of sustained-remission and progressing patients occurred at differing times. Public clonotypes, found uncommonly, either contracted or stayed stable on treatment.

The repertoire was sequenced with immunoSEQ multiplex PCR; TCRdb's copy has only in-frame clones and lacks some. The sample has over 150,000 clones; more than 75% are singletons. Notes on this clone: Its antigen is undetermined.

J lost 3 bases, V lost 4 bases, and 2 bases had no gene match. Germline CDR1 GTSNPN, CDR2 SVGIG (reference sequence). CDR3 size: 12 residues. V usage is TRBV30 and J usage is TRBJ1-2; 7 bases fit TRBD1. This clonotype was obtained from a human donor with chronic lymphocytic leukemia. Sequences were derived from PBMCs, sampled after 12 months of ibrutinib treatment. Here the CDR3 reads CAWKGADYGYTF. For the CDR3, the DNA is TGTGCCTGGAAGGGGGCGGACTATGGCTACACCTTC.